This TCR beta chain emerged from a study of human T cells and chemical hapten exposure. Points from the study as a whole: Versus controls, significantly more large CDR3 similarity clusters arose from expanded TCRs. Having alopecia, the donors may differ immunologically from healthy people.

During construction of the library, unique molecular identifiers were attached to individual cDNA molecules for quantitative, reproducible TCR counting. TCRdb independently ran MiXCR on the RACE reads; one entry per CDR3 protein. This sample has 40,000 to 50,000 distinct CDR3 sequences, with more than 3% found just once. As to time point: patch test 1, 2 weeks after DPC sensitization. The treatment here: therapeutic diphenylcyclopropenone sensitization with weekly scalp DPC. Blood, whole and unfractionated, served as the source for total RNA extraction. Deletions cut 3 bases from V and 0 bases from J, with 15 bases between. CDR1 and CDR2 from the germline V gene are MDHEN and SYDVKM. The length of the CDR3 is 17 residues. This clonotype was found many times. Antigen: not known.

The sample consisted of whole blood, taken in connection with sensitization to the hapten diphenylcyclopropenone (DPC). V usage is TRBV28 and J usage is TRBJ2-1, with D perhaps matching TRBD1 (6 bases). This sequence originates from a middle-aged man with alopecia areata. Some clones in this sample may be carry-over from other donors' samples. The CDR3 reads CASSFRTGSPSYNEQFF. The CDR3 DNA reads TGTGCCAGCAGTTTCCGTACAGGGTCCCCCTCCTACAATGAGCAGTTCTTC.